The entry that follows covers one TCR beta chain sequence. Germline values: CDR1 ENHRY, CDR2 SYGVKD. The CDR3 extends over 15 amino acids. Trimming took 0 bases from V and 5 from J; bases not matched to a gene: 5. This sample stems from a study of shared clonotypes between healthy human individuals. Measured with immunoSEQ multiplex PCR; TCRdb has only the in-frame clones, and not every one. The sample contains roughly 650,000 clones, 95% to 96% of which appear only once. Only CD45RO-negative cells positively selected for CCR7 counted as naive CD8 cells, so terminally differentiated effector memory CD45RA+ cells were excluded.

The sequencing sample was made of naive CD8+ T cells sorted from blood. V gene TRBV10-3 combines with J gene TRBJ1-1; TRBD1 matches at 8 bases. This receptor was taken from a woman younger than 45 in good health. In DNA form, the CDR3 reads TGTGCCATCAGTGAGTCAGCCACAGGGGGTACTGAAGCTTTCTTT. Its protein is CAISESATGGTEAFF.